The rows below give T cell receptor beta chains drawn from one sample of a study of neurological immune-mediated disorders. One entry per CDR3 protein results from TCRdb running MiXCR on the 5' RACE reads. The table has more than 20,000 distinct CDR3 sequences, roughly 2.5% seen once. Sample: PBMCs. These receptors all stem from a woman in her fifties or sixties with multiple sclerosis. Both conserved end residues are part of each CDR3. A D gene is named only where the DNA matches it firmly. Rows may omit the clone size; those that give it use once, few, many or a size class.

V	D	size	J	DNA	CDR3
TRBV14	NA	many	TRBJ2-4	TGTGCCAGCAGCCATGACAGAGACAGGGCCAAAAACATTCAGTACTTC	CASSHDRDRAKNIQYF
TRBV10-3	NA	many	TRBJ2-3	TGTGCCATCAGCCCTCTAGGGGAGACAGATACGCAGTATTTT	CAISPLGETDTQYF
TRBV20-1	TRBD1	many	TRBJ1-2	TGCAGTGCAGGGACAGGGGTAGACTATGGCTACACCTTC	CSAGTGVDYGYTF
TRBV20-1	NA	many	TRBJ1-4	TGCAGTGCTAGAGATTTGCAGGGTAGCGTCGGAAAACTGTTTTTT	CSARDLQGSVGKLFF
TRBV6-2/TRBV6-3	NA	many	TRBJ2-2	TGTGCCAGCAGTTACGTCGGAGGGGCCGGGGAGCTGTTTTTT	CASSYVGGAGELFF
TRBV7-2	TRBD1	many	TRBJ1-1	TGTGCCAGCAGCTCCCCCGGGACAGGGATACCTGAAGCTTTCTTT	CASSSPGTGIPEAFF
TRBV9	NA	many	TRBJ2-7	TGTGCCAGCAGCGTGAGCGGCCAGGGAGGCCTCTACGAGCAGTACTTC	CASSVSGQGGLYEQYF
TRBV6-5	NA	many	TRBJ1-5	TGTGCCAGCAGTTTTACTGGAGATCAGCCCCAGCATTTT	CASSFTGDQPQHF
TRBV29-1	NA	many	TRBJ2-5	TGCAGCGTTGGTCTGAGCCGAGAGACCCAGTACTTC	CSVGLSRETQYF
TRBV20-1	NA	many	TRBJ1-1	TGCAGTGCTTCCCGCCCCCCAGATATGAACACTGAAGCTTTCTTT	CSASRPPDMNTEAFF
TRBV20-1	NA	many	TRBJ2-7	TGCAGTGCAACCCGGGACCGCGAGCAGTACTTC	CSATRDREQYF
TRBV4-1	NA	many	TRBJ2-1	TGCGCCAGCAGCCAAGTATACAATGAGCAGTTCTTC	CASSQVYNEQFF
TRBV7-2	NA	many	TRBJ2-5	TGTGCCAGCAGCCGCCCCGGGCGAGAGACCCAGTACTTC	CASSRPGRETQYF
TRBV24-1	NA	many	TRBJ1-4	TGTGCCACCAGTGATTTCAGCAGGGAAAAACTGTTTTTT	CATSDFSREKLFF
TRBV3-1	TRBD2	many	TRBJ2-3	TGTGCCAGCAGCCACTTAGCGGGAAGGGATACGCAGTATTTT	CASSHLAGRDTQYF
TRBV5-5	NA	many	TRBJ1-2	TGTGCCAGCAGCTTGGATGACAGCTATGGCTACACCTTC	CASSLDDSYGYTF
TRBV7-2	TRBD2	many	TRBJ2-3	TGTGCCAGCAGCCCAAGACTAGCGGCGGGTACGCAGTATTTT	CASSPRLAAGTQYF
TRBV20-1	NA	many	TRBJ2-7	TGCAGTGCTAGCGCGGGACCTAGCTCCTACGAGCAGTACTTC	CSASAGPSSYEQYF
TRBV9	NA	NA	TRBJ1-1	TGTGCCAGCAGCGTAGGTGCAGGGGAAAGGGACACTGAAGCTTTCTTT	CASSVGAGERDTEAFF
TRBV18	TRBD1	many	TRBJ2-4	TGTGCCAGCTCACCGGGACAGGAAAACATTCAGTACTTC	CASSPGQENIQYF
TRBV3-1	NA	many	TRBJ1-1	TGTGCCAGCAGCCAAGCCGGAGGTGCCACTGAAGCTTTCTTT	CASSQAGGATEAFF
TRBV10-3	TRBD1	many	TRBJ1-4	TGTGCCATCAGGGAAGGGACAGCTAATGAAAAACTGTTTTTT	CAIREGTANEKLFF
TRBV7-2	TRBD1	few	TRBJ2-7	TGTGCCAGCAGCTCAGATGGGACAGGACCCTACGAGCAGTACTTC	CASSSDGTGPYEQYF
TRBV12-3/TRBV12-4	NA	many	TRBJ1-5	TGTGCCAGCAGTTTAGGTCAGGGTCAGCCCCAGCATTTT	CASSLGQGQPQHF
TRBV20-1	NA	many	TRBJ2-5	TGCAGTGCTTTGCGGGGGCATGAAGAGACCCAGTACTTC	CSALRGHEETQYF
TRBV7-6	NA	few	TRBJ2-1	TGTGCCAGCAGCCAACAGGAGACCCTCGTGAATGAGCAGTTCTTC	CASSQQETLVNEQFF
TRBV7-9	TRBD2	few	TRBJ2-3	TGTGCCAGCAGCTTAGTGGGGGGGGTTTCGAGCCTCACAGATACGCAGTATTTT	CASSLVGGVSSLTDTQYF
TRBV10-3	TRBD2	many	TRBJ2-1	TGTGCCATCAGTGAGTCGCGACTAGCCTCCAATGAGCAGTTCTTC	CAISESRLASNEQFF
TRBV5-1	NA	many	TRBJ2-5	TGCGCCAGCAGCTTGGAGGCAGGAAGGCCCGAGACCCAGTACTTC	CASSLEAGRPETQYF
TRBV20-1	NA	many	TRBJ1-1	TGCAGTGCTAGAAGACTACAGGGATCGAACACTGAAGCTTTCTTT	CSARRLQGSNTEAFF
TRBV5-1	TRBD2	many	TRBJ2-7	TGCGCCAGCAGCGCACGACTAGCGCTGGAGCAGTACTTC	CASSARLALEQYF
TRBV7-8	NA	NA	TRBJ1-2	TGTGCCAGCAGCTTAGATAGGGTTCAAGGCTACACCTTC	CASSLDRVQGYTF
TRBV27	TRBD2	many	TRBJ2-5	TGTGCCAGCAGTTTAATTCCTAGCGGGAGCCAAGAGACCCAGTACTTC	CASSLIPSGSQETQYF
TRBV28	TRBD1	many	TRBJ2-7	TGTGCCAGCAGTACCCAGGACAGGGGGCCCTACGAGCAGTACTTC	CASSTQDRGPYEQYF
TRBV27	NA	many	TRBJ1-1	TGTGCCAGCAGTTTACAGGCGCAGAACACTGAAGCTTTCTTT	CASSLQAQNTEAFF
TRBV7-2	NA	many	TRBJ1-5	TGTGCCAGCAGCCCAGGTGTAAATCAGCCCCAGAATTTT	CASSPGVNQPQNF
TRBV29-1	NA	many	TRBJ2-1	TGCAGCGTTGAAGGCGGGCAGGGGTCTACCTACAATGAGCAGTTCTTC	CSVEGGQGSTYNEQFF
TRBV28	NA	NA	TRBJ2-6	TGTGCCAGCAGAGCAACAGGGAGGTTCACTCTGGGGGCCAACGTCCTGACTTTC	CASRATGRFTLGANVLTF
TRBV7-2	TRBD1	many	TRBJ1-4	TGTGCCAGCAGCCGACAGGGCAGGACTAATGAAAAACTGTTTTTT	CASSRQGRTNEKLFF
TRBV5-6	NA	few	TRBJ2-5	TGTGCCAGCAGCTTACCTCACGGGGGCGAAGAGACCCAGTACTTC	CASSLPHGGEETQYF
TRBV10-2	NA	many	TRBJ1-1	TGCGCCAGCAGTGCTCGTCAAGGTATGAACACTGAAGCTTTCTTT	CASSARQGMNTEAFF
TRBV6-1	NA	few	TRBJ2-7	TGTGCCAGCAGTGACCTCGAAGGGGATAGCTCCTACGAGCAGTACTTC	CASSDLEGDSSYEQYF
TRBV12-3/TRBV12-4	NA	NA	TRBJ2-2	TGTGCCAGCAGTTTGCTCCTGGACACCGGGGAGCTGTTTTTT	CASSLLLDTGELFF